The entry below describes one T cell receptor (beta chain). Its matching antigen is unknown. Mismatch with germline at one junction end may stem from a read error. This sample is drawn from a study of tumor-infiltrating lymphocytes in primary liver carcinoma. Study in general: Among the tumors, stages were T1-T3 N0M0 and sizes about 4 to 11 cm.

Study observations and caveats: Tumors reached a significantly greater top-250-clone fraction than blood did (p = 0.039). Only about 8-24% of top clones spanned all five tumor regions.

The template, around 520 ng total RNA, yielded TCR beta cDNA made with a constant-region primer. Investigators got TCR beta libraries out of three nested multiplex PCR rounds, done with slightly modified ARM-PCR. Amplification in the first two PCR rounds was performed using TRBV1-TRBV30 forward primers and a C-beta reverse primer for around 10 cycles each. MiXCR was run by TCRdb on the multiplex PCR reads, yielding one entry per CDR3 protein. The top ten clones hold roughly 8.8% of a sample with some 120,000 distinct CDR3 sequences, around 62% of them seen once. The V gene's germline CDR1 is SGHAT and CDR2 FQNNGV. The CDR3 spans 15 residues. Investigators took RNA and DNA out together from roughly 18-30 mg of unsorted bulk tissue. The study sampled five separate regions from each tumor.

This receptor was identified in a woman aged 55-70 years with primary liver carcinoma and hepatitis B virus infection. The chain has TRBV11-2 and TRBJ1-2, with unresolved D. Material for sequencing was liver tumor tissue from sampling region 1. Subset described: tumor region T1, superior pole. The CDR3 region is CASSSPATDIYDYTF. The CDR3 coding sequence is TGTGCCAGCAGCTCACCCGCGACCGACATCTATGACTACACCTTC.